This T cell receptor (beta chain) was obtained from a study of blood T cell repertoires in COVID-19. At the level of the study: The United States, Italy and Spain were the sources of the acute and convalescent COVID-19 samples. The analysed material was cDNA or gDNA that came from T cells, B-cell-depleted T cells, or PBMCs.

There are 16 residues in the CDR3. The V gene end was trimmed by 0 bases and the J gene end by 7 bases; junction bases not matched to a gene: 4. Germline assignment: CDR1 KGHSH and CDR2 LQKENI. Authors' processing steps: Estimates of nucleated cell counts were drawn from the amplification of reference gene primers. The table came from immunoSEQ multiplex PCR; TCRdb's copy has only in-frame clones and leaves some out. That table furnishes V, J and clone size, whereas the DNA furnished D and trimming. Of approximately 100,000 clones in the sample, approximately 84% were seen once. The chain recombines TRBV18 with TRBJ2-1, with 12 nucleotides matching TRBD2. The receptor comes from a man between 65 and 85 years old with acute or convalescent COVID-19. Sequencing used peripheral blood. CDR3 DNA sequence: TGTGCCAGCTCACCACCCGCTAGCGGGGGGGGTAATGAGCAGTTCTTC. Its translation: CASSPPASGGGNEQFF.